The 31 T cell receptor beta chains given below trace back to one sample, sequenced in a study of CD8 T cells in ankylosing spondylitis. TCRdb analysed the 5' RACE reads with MiXCR anew, one entry per CDR3 protein. The sample lists 670,000 or so distinct CDR3 sequences; around 19% were seen once. The antigens these receptors bind are not known. Overall study results and limits: A TCR beta motif of about eight highly homologous variants seemed to mark ankylosing spondylitis blood.

Sequenced: blood, either unsorted or a sorted T cell fraction (not recorded which). All receptors derive from a male donor with ankylosing spondylitis.

This clonotype was seen more than once but under ten times. The rearrangement joins TRBV2 to TRBJ2-2; D is possibly TRBD1 (5 bases). CDR1 and CDR2 from the germline V gene are SNHLY and FYNNEI. V was shortened by 8 bases and J by 8 bases, with 24 bases between the two germline ends. The CDR3 is 16 amino acids. DNA of the CDR3: TGTGCCAGCCAGAAAGGGGCCCCCTCCATGGGGGGGGAGCTGTTTTTT. Its translation: CASQKGAPSMGGELFF.

This clonotype was counted only a few times. In DNA, the CDR3 is TGCGCCAGCAGCGGACTGGACGGACCGAACACTGAAGCTTTCTTT. Its protein is CASSGLDGPNTEAFF. The rearrangement joins TRBV5-1 to TRBJ1-1; D uncertain. Trimming took off 4 bases at V and 1 base at J, with 14 bases between the two ends. This CDR3 is 15 amino acids long. Per the germline V gene, CDR1 is SGHRS and CDR2 is YFSETQ. The full variable domain, its missing parts supplied by reference TRBV5-1 and TRBJ1-1, is KAGVTQTPRYLIKTRGQQVTLSCSPISGHRSVSWYQQTPGQGLQFLFEYFSETQRNKGNFPGRFSGRQFSNSRSEMNVSTLELGDSALYLCASSGLDGPNTEAFFGQGTRLTVV.

Comments on this clonotype: At one boundary the junction diverges from the germline segment, which might be a read error. The V gene is TRBV15, the J gene TRBJ2-5, with a possible D match to TRBD1 (6 bases). CDR1 and CDR2 from the germline V gene are LNHNV and YYDKDF (reference sequence). This CDR3 is built from 18 residues. CDR3 DNA: TGTGCCACCAGGAGAGAGGGGGTAGATGCGGACCCGCGTGAGACCCAGTACTTC. Translation gives CATRREGVDADPRETQYF.

This clonotype was seen only a few times. The CDR3 region is CASSLGQGIFHEQYF. Here the CDR3 DNA reads TGTGCCAGCAGTCTCGGACAGGGTATTTTCCACGAGCAGTACTTC. The chain recombines TRBV6-1 with TRBJ2-7; 8 nucleotides line up with TRBD1. The V and J ends lost 5 bases and 5 bases, in that order; junction bases with no gene match: 11. The CDR3 has 15 residues. Germline V lookup: CDR1 MNHNS, CDR2 SASEGT.

This clonotype was detected a few times. This chain uses TRBV29-1 with TRBJ2-3; no clear D. Germline loops: CDR1 SQVTM, CDR2 ANQGSEA. The CDR3 sequence is 14 residues long. Trimming removed 6 bases from V and 0 bases from J, with 13 bases in between. The CDR3 loop reads CSVKALSSTDTQYF. The CDR3 bases are TGCAGCGTCAAGGCCCTCTCAAGCACAGATACGCAGTATTTT.

The chain has TRBV14 and TRBJ2-1; D ambiguous. V was cut by 1 base and J by 6 bases, with 13 bases left in between. Germline V gives CDR1 SGHDN, CDR2 FVKESK. The CDR3 consists of 15 residues. The CDR3 region is CASSQGLPFGNEQFF. The CDR3 DNA reads TGTGCCAGCAGCCAAGGACTCCCGTTTGGCAATGAGCAGTTCTTC.

The V gene is TRBV7-9, the J gene TRBJ2-1, with D unclear. The V gene's germline CDR1 is SEHNR and CDR2 FQNEAQ (reference sequence). The CDR3 totals 13 residues. Trimming pared 5 bases from V and 3 bases from J, leaving 8 bases between. The CDR3 DNA reads TGTGCCAGCAGCCTGAATCACTACAATGAGCAGTTCTTC. This encodes CASSLNHYNEQFF.

This clonotype came up many times. DNA for the CDR3: TGTGCCAGCAGTGGAGGGACATCCGTTAATTCACCCCTCCACTTT. Protein: CASSGGTSVNSPLHF. This chain links TRBV25-1 with TRBJ1-6, with D tentatively TRBD1 (6 bases). CDR3 length: 15 residues. V was trimmed by 4 bases and J by 6 bases, leaving 13 bases between them. The germline gives CDR1 MGHDK, CDR2 SYGVNS.

This clonotype occurred a few times. The chain combines TRBV12-3 or TRBV12-4 with TRBJ1-1; the match to TRBD1 covers 8 bases. The CDR3 runs to 12 residues. With 6 bases clipped from V and 10 bases from J, the junction kept 7 bases outside the gene matches. The CDR3, as DNA: TGTGCCAGCAGCCCAGGGGGCCGAGGAGCTTTCTTT. It codes for CASSPGGRGAFF.

This clonotype was seen at least ten times. This chain's CDR3 is CSGITVQETQYF. CDR3 DNA sequence: TGCAGCGGTATTACAGTACAAGAGACCCAGTACTTC. V usage is TRBV29-1 and J usage is TRBJ2-5; D unclear. Germline loops: CDR1 SQVTM, CDR2 ANQGSEA. This CDR3 has 12 amino acids. Trimming removed 7 bases at V and 2 bases at J, with 11 bases between.

The table lists this clonotype with a few counts. The chain uses TRBV20-1 and TRBJ2-5, with D unresolved. The CDR3 extends over 13 amino acids. Germline values: CDR1 DFQATT, CDR2 SNEGSKA (reference sequence). CDR3 amino acids: CSYYKVGQETQYF. CDR3 nucleotides: TGCAGCTACTATAAGGTCGGCCAAGAGACCCAGTACTTC.

V usage is TRBV10-3 and J usage is TRBJ2-1; 14 bases match TRBD2. The V gene end was trimmed by 7 bases and the J gene end by 8 bases; junction bases not matched to a gene: 10. Per germline, CDR1 ENHRY and CDR2 SYGVKD. CDR3 length: 16 residues. The CDR3 region has the DNA TGTGCCATCACCGCCAGACTAGCGGGAGGGCTTGATGAGCAGTTCTTC. Translated: CAITARLAGGLDEQFF.

This clonotype has ten or more counts. One junction end disagrees with the germline gene, perhaps due to a read error. The J gene is TRBJ2-5, the V gene TRBV5-1; D perhaps matches TRBD2 (6 bases). Germline CDR1 reads SGHRS; CDR2 reads YFSETQ. The CDR3 contains 13 residues. DNA for the CDR3: TGTGCCAGCTCACTAGGACTACAAGAGACCCAGTACTTC. Protein sequence: CASSLGLQETQYF.

Only one count was recorded for this clonotype. This rearrangement joins TRBV18 to TRBJ2-1; D uncertain. Trimming shortened V by 7 bases and J by 7 bases, and 11 bases separated the two germline ends. The CDR3 runs to 12 residues. The germline CDR1 and CDR2 sequences are KGHSH and LQKENI. The CDR3, as DNA: TGTGCCAGCTTCCTCAATAGAAATGAGCAGTTCTTC. This codes for CASFLNRNEQFF.

The chain employs TRBV20-1 and TRBJ1-2; D might be TRBD1 (6 bases). Germline lookup yields CDR1 DFQATT and CDR2 SNEGSKA (reference sequence). Trimming took 5 bases from V and 8 from J, leaving 15 bases between them. This CDR3 contains 12 residues. Here the CDR3 reads CSAFNRERGYTF. The CDR3 nucleotides are TGCAGTGCTTTCAACAGGGAGCGCGGCTACACCTTC.

This clonotype showed up just a few times. The J gene is TRBJ2-7, the V gene TRBV6-5, with no clear D. Trimming took 0 bases from V and 2 from J, leaving 8 bases between them. The CDR3 is 14 residues long. The germline CDR1 and CDR2 sequences are MNHEY and SVGAGI. The CDR3, as DNA: TGTGCCAGCAGTTACTCGTCAGGAGCCTACGAGCAGTACTTC. Its translation: CASSYSSGAYEQYF.

V usage is TRBV20-1 and J usage is TRBJ2-5; D is perhaps TRBD2 (5 bases). The CDR3 covers 14 residues. Germline loops: CDR1 DFQATT, CDR2 SNEGSKA (reference sequence). V lost 6 bases to trimming and J lost 0 bases, with 14 bases between them. The CDR3, as DNA: TGCAGTGCCTGCCAAGCGGACTACCAAGAGACCCAGTACTTC. It yields the protein CSACQADYQETQYF.

This clonotype came up a few times. CDR3 DNA sequence: TGCAGTGCTAGATCGGGACAAATCTATGGCTACACCTTC. This translates into CSARSGQIYGYTF. The chain is built from TRBV20-1 and TRBJ1-2; a possible D gene is TRBD1 (6 bases). The CDR3 runs 13 residues. CDR1 DFQATT and CDR2 SNEGSKA come from the germline V gene (reference sequence). V lost 2 bases to trimming and J lost 4 bases, with 11 bases between them.

This clonotype occurred a few times. The chain combines TRBV28 with TRBJ2-5; a weak D match, TRBD2 (6 bases). The CDR3 is made up of 15 amino acids. Trimming stripped 1 base from V and 9 bases from J, with 18 bases between. Germline assignment: CDR1 MDHEN and CDR2 SYDVKM. DNA of the CDR3: TGTGCCAGCAGTTTATTGTCGGAGGGTAAAAGGGCCCAGTACTTC. Encoded protein: CASSLLSEGKRAQYF.

A few counts support this clonotype. The genes are TRBV6-5 and TRBJ2-1; 14 bases line up with TRBD2. Germline assignment: CDR1 MNHEY and CDR2 SVGAGI. This CDR3 contains 16 residues. Trimming at V came to 2 bases and at J to 5 bases, leaving 2 bases not matched to a gene. The CDR3 nucleotides are TGTGCCAGCAGTTACGGGGGACTAGCGGGGGACAATGAGCAGTTCTTC. Translation gives CASSYGGLAGDNEQFF.

The rearrangement joins TRBV7-9 to TRBJ2-5; 13 bases line up with TRBD2. This CDR3 is 16 amino acids long. V gave up 5 bases and J gave up 3 bases; unmatched junction bases: 6. Germline-derived CDR1 and CDR2 are SEHNR and FQNEAQ (reference sequence). In nucleotides, the CDR3 is TGTGCCAGCAGCCTCGGACTAGCGGGGGACAAAGAGACCCAGTACTTC. This encodes CASSLGLAGDKETQYF.

The chain links TRBV2 to TRBJ2-7; the D gene is possibly TRBD2 (6 bases). Germline CDR1 reads SNHLY; CDR2 reads FYNNEI. V was cut by 8 bases and J by 1 base, with 18 bases left in between. This CDR3 region has 15 residues. CDR3 sequence reads: CASRVWGTHSYEQYF. CDR3 bases: TGTGCCAGCCGTGTTTGGGGGACTCATTCCTACGAGCAGTACTTC. Drawing the rest from reference TRBV2 and TRBJ2-7, the complete variable domain is EPEVTQTPSHQVTQMGQEVILRCVPISNHLYFYWYRQILGQKVEFLVSFYNNEISEKSEIFDDQFSVERPDGSNFTLKIRSTKLEDSAMYFCASRVWGTHSYEQYFGPGTRLTVT.

The sample holds a few counts of this clonotype. This sequence joins TRBV27 and TRBJ1-2; 11 bases agree with TRBD1. The CDR3 loop spans 14 amino acids. V lost 8 bases and J lost 4; bases outside the gene matches: 6. Germline V gene data show CDR1 as MNHEY and CDR2 as SMNVEV (reference sequence). The CDR3 sequence is CASRRGTGGYGYTF. The CDR3 DNA sequence: TGTGCCAGCCGTCGAGGGACAGGGGGCTATGGCTACACCTTC.

J is TRBJ1-2 and V is TRBV28, with TRBD1 matching over 7 bases. J was trimmed by 6 bases and V by 6 bases; bases with no gene match: 13. This CDR3 comprises 15 residues. Germline lookup yields CDR1 MDHEN and CDR2 SYDVKM. In DNA form, the CDR3 reads TGTGCCAGCAGCCTACCCCCAGACAGGGACGATGGCTACACCTTC. Its protein is CASSLPPDRDDGYTF.

There are a few counts of this clonotype. The rearrangement links TRBV29-1 to TRBJ2-3, with TRBD2 matching 9 bases. The V and J ends lost 0 bases and 3 bases, in that order; junction bases with no gene match: 4. CDR3 length equals 15 residues. Germline V gene data show CDR1 as SQVTM and CDR2 as ANQGSEA. The CDR3 region has the DNA TGCAGCGTTGAAGATGAGGGACTAGCAACAGATACGCAGTATTTT. Translated: CSVEDEGLATDTQYF.

This chain connects TRBV12-3 or TRBV12-4 to TRBJ1-5; D remains ambiguous. The CDR3 covers 14 residues. V was cut by 5 bases and J by 1 base, with 9 bases left in between. For the CDR3, the DNA is TGTGCCAGCAGTGGGATAGGGAGCAATCAGCCCCAGCATTTT. This encodes CASSGIGSNQPQHF.

This chain joins TRBV29-1 and TRBJ2-1, with 8 bases matching TRBD2. Trimming at V came to 3 bases and at J to 3 bases, leaving 7 bases not matched to a gene. The CDR3 loop spans 15 amino acids. From germline, CDR1 is SQVTM and CDR2 ANQGSEA. CDR3 nucleotides: TGCAGCGTTGAGAAAAGCGGGAGTATCTACAATGAGCAGTTCTTC. Residues: CSVEKSGSIYNEQFF.

This clonotype has a handful of counts. The chain joins TRBV4-1 to TRBJ2-6; D is undetermined. V dropped 7 bases and J dropped 0 bases, with 10 bases sitting between them. CDR1 and CDR2 from the germline V gene are MGHRA and YSYEKL. CDR3 length equals 15 residues. Here the CDR3 DNA reads TGCGCCAGCAATACGTTTAGCTCTGGGGCCAACGTCCTGACTTTC. Translated: CASNTFSSGANVLTF.

The chain is built from TRBV5-1 and TRBJ2-6, with 8 bases lining up with TRBD1. The germline CDR1 and CDR2 sequences are SGHRS and YFSETQ. J lost 2 bases, V lost 4 bases, and 5 bases had no gene match. The CDR3 spans 16 residues. The chain's CDR3 is CASSGTTGAGANVLTF. In nucleotides, the CDR3 is TGCGCCAGCAGCGGAACGACAGGGGCTGGGGCCAACGTCCTGACTTTC.

This clonotype showed up just a few times. This chain connects TRBV12-3 or TRBV12-4 to TRBJ1-5; D may be TRBD1 (5 bases). V lost 5 bases and J 3 bases, leaving 17 bases between the germline ends. The CDR3 length is 16 residues. The CDR3 loop is CASSPGTAWHNQPQHF. DNA for the CDR3: TGTGCCAGCAGTCCTGGGACGGCCTGGCACAATCAGCCCCAGCATTTT.

The chain has TRBV5-1 and TRBJ2-1; D uncertain. The germline V and J ends were trimmed by 0 bases and 7 bases, with 14 bases remaining between them. The CDR3 runs 15 residues. Germline-derived CDR1 and CDR2 are SGHRS and YFSETQ. CDR3 protein: CASSLDGSMVNEQFF. DNA for the CDR3: TGCGCCAGCAGCTTGGATGGTAGCATGGTTAATGAGCAGTTCTTC.